A single TCR beta chain is shown here with its context. In the authors' methods: Amplification of reference gene primers was used by the study to estimate nucleated cell counts. Assay: immunoSEQ multiplex PCR; the TCRdb copy retains only in-frame clones and omits some. D and trimming were read from the DNA, whereas the V and J calls and clone size are those reported in that table. The data show 200,000 or so clones, 70% to 90% seen once. CDR3 length: 14 residues. Germline loops: CDR1 SGHTA, CDR2 FQGNSA. The V gene lost 1 base and the J gene lost 4 bases, with 11 bases spanning the gap. These data come from a study of blood T cell repertoires in COVID-19.

The TCR comes from a woman aged 65 to 85 with acute or convalescent COVID-19. V and J are TRBV7-2 and TRBJ2-7; D is unclear. Source material: peripheral blood. CDR3 sequence (DNA): TGTGCCAGCAGCTTAGGTGGCAGCGTTTACGAGCAGTACTTC. Residues: CASSLGGSVYEQYF.